This T cell receptor (beta chain) emerged from a study of cytomegalovirus exposure and HLA in healthy donors. PCR was performed using 60 Vbeta and 13 Jbeta primers. This table comes from immunoSEQ multiplex PCR, and its TCRdb copy is limited to in-frame clones, with some not included. The sample includes 110,000 to 150,000 clones, roughly three quarters seen only once; the top ten take 4% to 6%. The donors gave bone marrow, and they were healthy. The study, taken as a whole, reports: The records held CMV serostatus as the only immune exposure information.

With regard to this clone: No antigen is known for it.

Sequences were obtained from PBMCs. The source is a woman between 50 and 59 years old in good health and CMV-seronegative.

The CDR3 spells CASSQDLGRAETQYF. The CDR3 bases are TGTGCCAGCAGCCAAGATTTAGGCAGGGCGGAGACCCAGTACTTC. J is TRBJ2-5 and V is TRBV14, with D maybe TRBD1 (5 bases). The CDR3 extends over 15 amino acids. The V gene lost 0 bases and the J gene lost 5 bases, with 13 bases spanning the gap. Germline CDR1 and CDR2: SGHDN and FVKESK.